Presented here are 14 T cell receptor beta chains from one specimen sequenced in a study of blood T cell repertoires in COVID-19 (dated by TCRdb to 2020 to 2022). The method behind the library was the immunoSEQ multiplex PCR assay. The immuneACCESS repertoire file appears here via TCRdb, limited to in-frame rearrangements. These files lack a portion of the clones; in checked studies, under half of the deficit traces to unresolved V genes, and the cause of the others is not known. The sample table holds approximately 300,000 clones, of which around 83% were seen once. Jointly, the top ten make up about 1.2% of the sample. Sequenced input: peripheral blood. The receptors stem from a woman aged 50 to 60 with acute or convalescent COVID-19.

This clone showed up just a few times. This chain links TRBV24-1 with TRBJ1-5; tentative D call: TRBD1 (6 bases). The germline CDR1 and CDR2 sequences are KGHDR and SFDVKD. V lost 5 bases and J lost 5, with 9 bases in between. This CDR3 is built from 13 residues. The CDR3, as DNA: TGTGCCACCAGTGTCGGGGGGCATCAGCCCCAGCATTTT. This encodes CATSVGGHQPQHF.

The V gene is TRBV18, the J gene TRBJ1-2, with a weak D call TRBD1 (5 bases). V lost 4 bases and J lost 1, with 7 bases in between. The CDR3 is 13 residues long. Per germline, CDR1 KGHSH and CDR2 LQKENI. CDR3 loop: CASSQQDNYGYTF. CDR3 DNA sequence: TGTGCCAGCTCACAACAGGATAACTATGGCTACACCTTC.

In its sample, this clone was seen a few times. The rearrangement links TRBV5-1 to TRBJ2-5; D is possibly TRBD2 (6 bases). Germline V gene sequence: CDR1 SGHRS, CDR2 YFSETQ. V dropped 4 bases and J dropped 2 bases, with 18 bases sitting between them. This CDR3 region has 16 residues. The CDR3 nucleotides are TGCGCCAGCAGCCTGGGAGGCGGCCGGGGTCAAGAGACCCAGTACTTC. Translated, it gives CASSLGGGRGQETQYF.

The chain employs TRBV5-5 and TRBJ1-6; 7 nucleotides agree with TRBD1. V lost 4 bases to trimming and J lost 0 bases; unmatched junction nucleotides: 4. The CDR3 consists of 16 residues. Germline V gives CDR1 SGHKS, CDR2 YYEKEE (reference sequence). The CDR3 DNA reads as TGTGCCAGCAGCGATAACAGGGGCTCCTATAATTCACCCCTCCACTTT. Translating it yields CASSDNRGSYNSPLHF.

V and J are TRBV2 and TRBJ2-2; 7 bases are a match to TRBD1. The CDR3 is 14 amino acids. Losses at the gene ends were 11 bases for V and 2 bases for J; bases not matched to a gene: 8. The germline V gene encodes CDR1 SNHLY and CDR2 FYNNEI. The CDR3 DNA sequence: TGTGCCGCCAGAAGGGACAGAAACACCGGGGAGCTGTTTTTT. It specifies CAARRDRNTGELFF.

This clone was counted once. The rearrangement joins TRBV5-1 to TRBJ1-2, with TRBD1 identical over 7 bases. V lost 1 base to trimming and J lost 5 bases; unmatched junction nucleotides: 8. CDR3 size: 15 residues. The V gene's germline CDR1 is SGHRS and CDR2 YFSETQ. CDR3: CASSLTSRDSYGYTF. CDR3 nucleotide sequence: TGCGCCAGCAGCTTGACTTCCCGGGACAGTTATGGCTACACCTTC.

The rearrangement joins TRBV9 to TRBJ2-1; TRBD1 is a possible D gene (7 bases). V lost 3 bases to trimming and J lost 1 base, with 11 bases between them. Germline-derived CDR1 and CDR2 are SGDLS and YYNGEE. The CDR3 totals 15 residues. The CDR3 reads CASSAAGQSYNEQFF. Here the CDR3 DNA reads TGTGCCAGCAGCGCGGCGGGACAGTCCTACAATGAGCAGTTCTTC.

The CDR3 region is CASSWTDTDTQYF. In DNA, the CDR3 is TGCGCCAGCAGCTGGACAGACACAGATACGCAGTATTTT. V is TRBV5-1 and J is TRBJ2-3, with a weak D call TRBD1 (6 bases). Trimming stripped 3 bases from V and 2 bases from J, with 7 bases between. The CDR3 length is 13 residues. From germline, CDR1 is SGHRS and CDR2 YFSETQ.

The chain uses TRBV21-1 and TRBJ1-3; the D call TRBD1 from the table was never checked on the DNA. TRBV21-1 is a pseudogene segment. The CDR3 runs to 15 residues. CDR3 region: CASSNFPDREDTIYF. The CDR3, as DNA: TGTGCCAGCAGCAACTTCCCCGACAGGGAGGACACCATATATTTT.

In DNA, the CDR3 is TGTGCCAGCAGCCGGACAGGTCGTTCCTACGAGCAGTACTTC. Its protein is CASSRTGRSYEQYF. The chain is built from TRBV7-3 and TRBJ2-7; 7 bases are a match to TRBD1. Looked up from germline, CDR1 is SGHTA and CDR2 is FQGTGA. This CDR3 has 14 residues. Trimming at V came to 5 bases and at J to 1 base, leaving 5 bases not matched to a gene.

The rearrangement uses TRBV5-1 and TRBJ2-3; 8 nucleotides align to TRBD1. CDR1 is SGHRS, CDR2 YFSETQ, per germline. V gave up 0 bases and J gave up 2 bases; unmatched junction bases: 5. This CDR3 is built from 16 residues. This CDR3 reads CASSLAGQGFTDTQYF. CDR3 nucleotide sequence: TGCGCCAGCAGCTTGGCCGGACAGGGATTCACAGATACGCAGTATTTT.

At least ten counts were recorded for this clone. This chain joins TRBV6-8 and TRBJ2-1, with D tentatively TRBD1 (7 bases). The germline CDR1 and CDR2 sequences are MNHGY and SAAAGT. V lost 2 bases to trimming and J lost 4 bases, with 18 bases between them. The CDR3 consists of 17 residues. The CDR3 is CASSYRAGGTEYNEQFF. CDR3 DNA: TGTGCCAGCAGTTACAGGGCAGGCGGGACAGAGTACAATGAGCAGTTCTTC.

The chain uses TRBV30 and TRBJ2-3; D might be TRBD2 (5 bases). CDR1 GTSNPN and CDR2 SVGIG come from the germline V gene (reference sequence). The CDR3 is 15 residues long. The V end lost 1 base, the J end lost 7 bases, and 18 bases lay between the germline ends. CDR3 residues: CAWSDGLLLRNTQYF. In nucleotides, the CDR3 is TGTGCCTGGAGTGATGGACTCCTTCTCCGGAATACGCAGTATTTT.

V and J are TRBV7-9 and TRBJ1-1; 7 nucleotides align to TRBD1. Germline V gene data show CDR1 as SEHNR and CDR2 as FQNEAQ (reference sequence). The length of the CDR3 is 14 residues. V lost 4 bases, J lost 7 bases, and 9 bases stayed unmatched. The CDR3 sequence: CASSSFSGGDEAFF. CDR3 in DNA: TGTGCCAGCAGCTCCTTCTCAGGGGGAGATGAAGCTTTCTTT.